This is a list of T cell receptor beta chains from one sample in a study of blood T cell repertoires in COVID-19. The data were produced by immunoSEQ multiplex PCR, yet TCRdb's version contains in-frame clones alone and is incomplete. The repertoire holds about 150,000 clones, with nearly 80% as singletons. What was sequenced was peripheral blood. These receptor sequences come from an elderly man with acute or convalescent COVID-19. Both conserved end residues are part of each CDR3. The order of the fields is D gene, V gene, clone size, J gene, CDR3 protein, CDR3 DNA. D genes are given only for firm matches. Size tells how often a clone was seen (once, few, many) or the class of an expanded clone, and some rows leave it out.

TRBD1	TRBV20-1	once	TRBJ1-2	CSAGATGDTYGYTF	TGCAGTGCTGGTGCGACAGGGGACACCTATGGCTACACCTTC
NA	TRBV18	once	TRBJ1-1	CASSPPGSGRTEAFF	TGTGCCAGCTCACCACCTGGGAGCGGTCGGACTGAAGCTTTCTTT
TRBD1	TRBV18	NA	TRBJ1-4	CASSRGQDNEKLFF	TGTGCCAGCTCACGAGGACAGGATAATGAAAAACTGTTTTTT
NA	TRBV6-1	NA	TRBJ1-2	CASSEQGGGYTF	TGTGCCAGCAGTGAACAGGGCGGCGGCTACACCTTC
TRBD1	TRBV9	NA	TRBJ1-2	CASSPNPGQGAIGYTF	TGTGCCAGCAGCCCTAATCCGGGACAGGGGGCGATTGGCTACACCTTC
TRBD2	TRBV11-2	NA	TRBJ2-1	CASSLERGGRNEQFF	TGTGCCAGCAGCTTAGAACGGGGGGGCCGTAATGAGCAGTTCTTC
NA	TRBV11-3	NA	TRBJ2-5	CASSPPGGQLETQYF	TGTGCCAGCAGCCCCCCCGGTGGGCAGCTAGAGACCCAGTACTTC
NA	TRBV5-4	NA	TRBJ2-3	CASSLDSLRDTQYF	TGTGCCAGCAGCTTGGACTCCCTCCGGGATACGCAGTATTTT
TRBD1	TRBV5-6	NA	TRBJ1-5	CASSAGQLNQPQHF	TGTGCCAGCAGCGCGGGACAGCTCAATCAGCCCCAGCATTTT
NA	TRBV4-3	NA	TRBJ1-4	CASSPRTATEKLFF	TGCGCCAGCAGCCCCCGGACAGCCACTGAAAAACTGTTTTTT
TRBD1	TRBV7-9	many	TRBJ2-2	CASSRQGNTGELFF	TGTGCCAGCAGCCGACAGGGGAACACCGGGGAGCTGTTTTTT
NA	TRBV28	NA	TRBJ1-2	CASRHNGYTF	TGTGCCAGCAGACATAATGGCTACACCTTC
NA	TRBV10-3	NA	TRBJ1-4	CAISALARGGDEKLFF	TGTGCCATCAGTGCCCTCGCCCGGGGGGGCGATGAAAAACTGTTTTTT
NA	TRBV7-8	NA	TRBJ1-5	CASSLGQGFFSRNQPQHF	TGTGCCAGCAGCTTAGGTCAGGGATTTTTCAGCCGCAATCAGCCCCAGCATTTT
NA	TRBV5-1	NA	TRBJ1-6	CASSNSGFDSPLHF	TGCGCCAGCAGCAATTCGGGTTTTGATTCACCCCTCCACTTT
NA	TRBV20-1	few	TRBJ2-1	CSASSYEQFF	TGCAGTGCTAGCTCCTATGAGCAGTTCTTC
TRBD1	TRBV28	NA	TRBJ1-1	CASSLLQGAQNTEAFF	TGTGCCAGCAGTTTACTACAGGGGGCGCAGAACACTGAAGCTTTCTTT
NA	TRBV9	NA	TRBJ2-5	CASSVGTTTQETQYF	TGTGCCAGCAGCGTAGGCACCACTACCCAAGAGACCCAGTACTTC
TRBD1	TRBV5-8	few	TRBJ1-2	CASTLQGSYTF	TGTGCCAGCACCTTACAGGGGAGCTACACCTTC